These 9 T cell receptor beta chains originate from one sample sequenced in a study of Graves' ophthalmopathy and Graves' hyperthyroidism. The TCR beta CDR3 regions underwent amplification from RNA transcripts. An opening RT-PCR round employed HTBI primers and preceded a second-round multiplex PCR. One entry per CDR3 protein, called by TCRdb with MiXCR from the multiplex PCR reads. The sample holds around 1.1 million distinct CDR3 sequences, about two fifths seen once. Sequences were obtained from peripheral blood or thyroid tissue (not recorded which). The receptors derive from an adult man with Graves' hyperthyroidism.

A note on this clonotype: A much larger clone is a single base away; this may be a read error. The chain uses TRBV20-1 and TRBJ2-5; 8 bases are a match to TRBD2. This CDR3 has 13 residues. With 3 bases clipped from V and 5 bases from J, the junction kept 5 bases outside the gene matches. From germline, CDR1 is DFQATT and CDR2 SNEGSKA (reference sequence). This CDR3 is CSASAGGGETQYF. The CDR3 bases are TGCAGTGCTAGTGCGGGGGGAGGTGAGACCCAGTACTTC.

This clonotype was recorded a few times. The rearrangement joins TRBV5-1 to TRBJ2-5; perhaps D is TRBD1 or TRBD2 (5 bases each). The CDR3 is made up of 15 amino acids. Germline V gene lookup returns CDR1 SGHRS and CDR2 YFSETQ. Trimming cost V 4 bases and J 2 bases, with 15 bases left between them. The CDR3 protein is CASSPPVGEQETQYF. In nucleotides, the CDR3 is TGCGCCAGCAGCCCCCCGGTGGGGGAACAAGAGACCCAGTACTTC.

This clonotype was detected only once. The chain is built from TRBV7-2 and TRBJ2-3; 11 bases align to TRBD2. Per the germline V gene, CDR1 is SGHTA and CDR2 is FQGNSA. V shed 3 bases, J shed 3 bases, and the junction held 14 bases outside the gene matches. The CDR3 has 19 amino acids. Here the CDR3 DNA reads TGTGCCAGCAGCTTTACCGGAATGAGACTAGCGGGGAAAACAGATACGCAGTATTTT. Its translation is CASSFTGMRLAGKTDTQYF.

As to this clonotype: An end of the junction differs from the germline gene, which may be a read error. CDR3: CASSTRKNGRETQYF. The CDR3 DNA reads as TGCGCCAGCAGCACACGAAAAAACGGGCGGGAGACCCAGTACTTC. This sequence joins TRBV7-9 and TRBJ2-5; no clear D. CDR1 SEHNR and CDR2 FQNEAQ come from the germline V gene (reference sequence). The CDR3 covers 15 residues.

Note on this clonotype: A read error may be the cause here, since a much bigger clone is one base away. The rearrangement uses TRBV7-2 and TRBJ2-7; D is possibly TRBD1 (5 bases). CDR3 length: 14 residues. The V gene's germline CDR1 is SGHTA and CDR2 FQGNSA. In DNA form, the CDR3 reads TGTGCCAGCAGTCCAAGGGGTACCTCCTACGGGCAGTACTTC. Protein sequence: CASSPRGTSYGQYF.

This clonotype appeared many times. The CDR3 sequence is CSVRGGGRSEKLFF. DNA for the CDR3: TGCAGCGTCAGAGGGGGGGGGCGCAGTGAAAAACTGTTTTTT. The chain uses TRBV29-1 and TRBJ1-4; perhaps TRBD1 as D (6 bases). V was cut by 6 bases and J by 7 bases, with 18 bases left in between. The CDR3 is 14 residues long. Germline lookup yields CDR1 SQVTM and CDR2 ANQGSEA.

CDR3 in amino acids: CASSADNYNSPLHF. The DNA for the CDR3 is TGCGCCAGCAGCGCAGATAACTATAATTCACCCCTCCACTTT. V usage is TRBV10-2 and J usage is TRBJ1-6; D not resolved. The CDR3 consists of 14 residues. The V and J ends lost 6 bases and 3 bases respectively, with 9 bases between them. Germline values: CDR1 WSHSY, CDR2 SAAADI.

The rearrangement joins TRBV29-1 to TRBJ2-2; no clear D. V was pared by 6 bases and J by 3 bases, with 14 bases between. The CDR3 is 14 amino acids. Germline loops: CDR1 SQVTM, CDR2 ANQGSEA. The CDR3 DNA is TGCAGCGTCTCGGACGGCCTGGACACCGGGGAGCTGTTTTTT. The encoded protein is CSVSDGLDTGELFF.

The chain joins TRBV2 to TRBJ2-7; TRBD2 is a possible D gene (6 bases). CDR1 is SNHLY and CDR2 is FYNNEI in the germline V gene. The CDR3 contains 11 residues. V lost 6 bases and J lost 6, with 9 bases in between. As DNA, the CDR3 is TGTGCCAGCAGCGTACTAGCCGAGCAGTACTTC. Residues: CASSVLAEQYF.